This T cell receptor beta chain was observed in a study of blood T cell repertoires in COVID-19. Study context: Researchers got acute and convalescent COVID-19 samples from the United States, Italy and Spain.

Two negative PCRs, clearance, or symptom resolution had been documented for recovered Cohort 3 donors. The table came from immunoSEQ multiplex PCR; TCRdb's copy has only in-frame clones and leaves some out. The sample includes some 380,000 clones, approximately 87% of them seen just once. Sequences were obtained from PBMCs or T cells enriched from blood (not recorded which). The sequence was collected from a young man who had recovered from COVID-19.

CDR3 residues: CASSWTGVRPQHF. CDR3 nucleotide sequence: TGTGCCAGCAGTTGGACAGGGGTCCGGCCCCAGCATTTT. The V gene is TRBV6-2 or TRBV6-3, the J gene TRBJ1-5, with 9 bases identical to TRBD1. Germline lookup yields CDR1 MNHEY and CDR2 SVGEGT. The V and J ends lost 4 bases and 9 bases, in that order; junction bases with no gene match: 4. The CDR3 consists of 13 residues.